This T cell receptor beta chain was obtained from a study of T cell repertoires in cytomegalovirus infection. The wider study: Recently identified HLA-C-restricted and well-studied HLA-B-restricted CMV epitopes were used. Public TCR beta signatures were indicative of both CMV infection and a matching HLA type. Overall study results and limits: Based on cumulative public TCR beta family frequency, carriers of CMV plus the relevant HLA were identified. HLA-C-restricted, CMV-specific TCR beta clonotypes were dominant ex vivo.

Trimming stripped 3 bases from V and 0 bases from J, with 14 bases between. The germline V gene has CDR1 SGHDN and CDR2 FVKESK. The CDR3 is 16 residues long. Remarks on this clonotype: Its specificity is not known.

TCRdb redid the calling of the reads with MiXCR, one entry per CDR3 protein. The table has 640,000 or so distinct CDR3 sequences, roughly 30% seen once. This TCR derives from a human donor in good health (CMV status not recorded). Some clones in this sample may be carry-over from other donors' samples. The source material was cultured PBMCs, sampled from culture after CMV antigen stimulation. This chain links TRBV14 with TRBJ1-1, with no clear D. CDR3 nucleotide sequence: TGTGCCAGCAGCCATTCCGGGGAGATGCTGAACACTGAAGCTTTCTTT. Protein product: CASSHSGEMLNTEAFF. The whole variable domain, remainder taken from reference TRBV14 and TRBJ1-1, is EAGVTQFPSHSVIEKGQTVTLRCDPISGHDNLYWYRRVMGKEIKFLLHFVKESKQDESGMPNNRFLAERTGGTYSTLKVQPAELEDSGVYFCASSHSGEMLNTEAFFGQGTRLTVV.